Listed here is a single T cell receptor beta chain. The data were taken from a study of blood T cell repertoires in COVID-19. Study background: Sample material is recorded as cDNA or gDNA derived from T cells, B-cell-depleted T cells, or PBMCs.

The CDR3 consists of 16 residues. Germline V gives CDR1 MNHNY, CDR2 SVGAGI (reference sequence). The trim removed 6 bases at V and 1 base at J, leaving 4 bases unmatched. Original data processing: The assay estimated nucleated cells by amplifying reference gene primers. This table comes from immunoSEQ multiplex PCR, and its TCRdb copy is limited to in-frame clones, with some not included. The V and J calls and clone size come from that table; D and trimming were worked out from the DNA. The repertoire holds some 120,000 clones, with less than 95% as singletons. The chain carries TRBV6-6 and TRBJ1-5; 12 bases match TRBD1. The sequenced material came from peripheral blood. The clonotype originates from a human donor with active COVID-19. The donor label of this sample is uncertain. The CDR3 DNA is TGTGCCAGCAGGCCGGGACAGGGGGCAAGCAATCAGCCCCAGCATTTT. It encodes CASRPGQGASNQPQHF.